Included here is one TCR beta chain sequence, with context. The target antigen is unknown. This specimen comes from a study of beta chain features in type 1 diabetes. The J segment lost 7 bases and the V segment lost 0 bases, leaving 11 bases of the junction unmatched. CDR3 length: 16 residues. The germline V gene encodes CDR1 LGHNA and CDR2 YNFKEQ. Study-wide results and limits: Researchers reported that naive, central memory and Treg TCRB repertoires appeared more similar in patients than in healthy donors. Significant though moderate, a shortening of TCRB CDR3s appeared in all four CD4+ subsets of Type 1 diabetes patients. Cells with high TCR expression could be over-represented by cDNA sequencing.

The investigators reverse transcribed all of the isolated RNA, so they sequenced expressed TCRB transcripts. Assay used: immunoSEQ multiplex PCR; TCRdb lists only in-frame clones, some missing. The table records tens of thousands of clones, under 55% of them present only once. Sequencing used Tregs from blood. The TCR sequence derives from a man younger than 40 with type 1 diabetes. This sequence joins TRBV4-2 and TRBJ2-7; 8 bases are a match to TRBD1. CDR3 protein: CASSQDLQGADVEQYF. The CDR3 DNA reads as TGTGCCAGCAGCCAAGATTTGCAGGGGGCGGACGTTGAGCAGTACTTC.